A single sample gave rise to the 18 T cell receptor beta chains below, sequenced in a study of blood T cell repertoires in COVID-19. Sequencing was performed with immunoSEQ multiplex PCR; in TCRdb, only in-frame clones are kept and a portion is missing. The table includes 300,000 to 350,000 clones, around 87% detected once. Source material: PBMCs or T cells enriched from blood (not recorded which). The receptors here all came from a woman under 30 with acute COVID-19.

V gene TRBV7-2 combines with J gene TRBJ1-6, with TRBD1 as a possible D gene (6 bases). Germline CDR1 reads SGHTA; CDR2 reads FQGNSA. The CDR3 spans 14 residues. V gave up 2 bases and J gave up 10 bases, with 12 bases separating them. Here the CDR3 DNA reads TGTGCCAGCAGCTTATGGGAGGGGGGATCACCCCTCCACTTT. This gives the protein CASSLWEGGSPLHF.

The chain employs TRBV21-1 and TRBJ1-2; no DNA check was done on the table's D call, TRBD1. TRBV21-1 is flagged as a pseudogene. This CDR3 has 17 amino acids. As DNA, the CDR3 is TGTGCCAGCAGTCACACGGATCGGCGACAGGGGGACTATGGCTACACCTTC. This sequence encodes CASSHTDRRQGDYGYTF.

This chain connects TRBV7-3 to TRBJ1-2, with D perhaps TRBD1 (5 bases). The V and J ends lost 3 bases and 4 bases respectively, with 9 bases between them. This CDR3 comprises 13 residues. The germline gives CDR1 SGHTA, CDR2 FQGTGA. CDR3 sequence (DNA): TGTGCCAGCAGCTTCCAGGGAGGCTATGGCTACACCTTC. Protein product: CASSFQGGYGYTF.

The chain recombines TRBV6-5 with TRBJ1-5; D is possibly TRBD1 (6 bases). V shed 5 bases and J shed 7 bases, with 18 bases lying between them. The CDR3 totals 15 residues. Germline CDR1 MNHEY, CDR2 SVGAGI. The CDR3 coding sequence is TGTGCCAGCAGTCACAGCTCAGGGGCCGGACAGCCCCAGCATTTT. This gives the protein CASSHSSGAGQPQHF.

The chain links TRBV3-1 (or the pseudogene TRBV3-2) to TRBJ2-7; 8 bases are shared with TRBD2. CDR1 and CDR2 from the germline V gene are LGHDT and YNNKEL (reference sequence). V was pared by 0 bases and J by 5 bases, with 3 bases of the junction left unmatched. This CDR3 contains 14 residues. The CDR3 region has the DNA TGTGCCAGCAGCCAAGAGGCGGGAGGAAACGAGCAGTACTTC. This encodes CASSQEAGGNEQYF.

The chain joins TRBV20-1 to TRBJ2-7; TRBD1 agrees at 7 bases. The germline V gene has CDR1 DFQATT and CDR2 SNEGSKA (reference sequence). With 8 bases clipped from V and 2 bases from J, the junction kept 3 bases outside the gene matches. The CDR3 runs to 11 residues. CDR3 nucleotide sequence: TGCAGTTCCGGGACAGCCTACGAGCAGTACTTC. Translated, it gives CSSGTAYEQYF.

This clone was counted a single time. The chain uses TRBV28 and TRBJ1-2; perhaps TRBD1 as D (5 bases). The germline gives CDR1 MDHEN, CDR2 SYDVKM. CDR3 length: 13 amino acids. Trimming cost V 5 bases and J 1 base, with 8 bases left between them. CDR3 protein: CASSPTDNYGYTF. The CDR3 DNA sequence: TGTGCCAGCAGTCCGACAGATAACTATGGCTACACCTTC.

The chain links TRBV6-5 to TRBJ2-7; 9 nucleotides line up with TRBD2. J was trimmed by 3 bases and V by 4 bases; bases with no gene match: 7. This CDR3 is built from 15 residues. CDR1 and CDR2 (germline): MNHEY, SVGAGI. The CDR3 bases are TGTGCCAGCAGTTCCGGGACTAGCTACCGCTACGAGCAGTACTTC. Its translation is CASSSGTSYRYEQYF.

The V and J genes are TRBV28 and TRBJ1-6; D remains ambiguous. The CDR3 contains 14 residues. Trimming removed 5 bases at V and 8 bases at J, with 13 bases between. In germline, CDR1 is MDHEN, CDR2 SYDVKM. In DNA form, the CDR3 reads TGTGCCAGCAGTCTCGTTGACACCGATTCACCCCTCCACTTT. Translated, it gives CASSLVDTDSPLHF.

For the CDR3, the DNA is TGTGCCAGCACCTCAACGGGACTTGGGACCTACGAGCAGTACTTC. It translates to CASTSTGLGTYEQYF. The chain couples TRBV6-5 to TRBJ2-7; a weak D match, TRBD2 (6 bases). The CDR3 is 15 amino acids. Germline assignment: CDR1 MNHEY and CDR2 SVGAGI. Trimming stripped 7 bases from V and 2 bases from J, with 18 bases between.

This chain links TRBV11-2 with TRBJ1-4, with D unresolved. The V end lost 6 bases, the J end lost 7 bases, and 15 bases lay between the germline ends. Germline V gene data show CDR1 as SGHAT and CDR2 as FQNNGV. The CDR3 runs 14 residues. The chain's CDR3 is CASSPITGSEKLFF. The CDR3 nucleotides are TGTGCCAGCAGTCCCATTACCGGGAGTGAAAAACTGTTTTTT.

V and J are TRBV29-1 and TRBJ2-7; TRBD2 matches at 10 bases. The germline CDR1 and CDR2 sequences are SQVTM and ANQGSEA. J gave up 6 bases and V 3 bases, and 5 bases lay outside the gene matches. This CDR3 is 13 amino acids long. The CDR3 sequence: CSVETSGLSEQYF. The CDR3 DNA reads TGCAGCGTTGAGACTAGCGGGCTTTCCGAGCAGTACTTC.

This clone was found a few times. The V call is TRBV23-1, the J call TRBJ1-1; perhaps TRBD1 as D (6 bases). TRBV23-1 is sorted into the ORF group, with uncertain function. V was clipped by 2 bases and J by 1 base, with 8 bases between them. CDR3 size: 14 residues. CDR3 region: CASSQRGSNTEAFF. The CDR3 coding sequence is TGCGCCAGCAGTCAAAGGGGGTCGAACACTGAAGCTTTCTTT.

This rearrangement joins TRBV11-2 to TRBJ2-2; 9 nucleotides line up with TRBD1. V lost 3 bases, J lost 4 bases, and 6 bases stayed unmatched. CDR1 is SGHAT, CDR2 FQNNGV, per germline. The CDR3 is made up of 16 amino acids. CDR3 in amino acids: CASSFRQGEGTGELFF. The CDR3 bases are TGTGCCAGCAGCTTCCGACAGGGGGAGGGCACCGGGGAGCTGTTTTTT.

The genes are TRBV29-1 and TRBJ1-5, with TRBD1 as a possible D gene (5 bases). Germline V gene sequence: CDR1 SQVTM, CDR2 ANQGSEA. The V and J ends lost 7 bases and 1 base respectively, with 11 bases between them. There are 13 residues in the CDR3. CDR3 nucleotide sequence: TGCAGCGCCGCAGGGCAGAGCAATCAGCCCCAGCATTTT. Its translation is CSAAGQSNQPQHF.

CDR3 DNA sequence: TGTGCCAGCCTGGACAGCTCCTACGAGCAGTACTTC. This codes for CASLDSSYEQYF. The V and J genes are TRBV6-5 and TRBJ2-7; possible D gene TRBD1, 6 bases. CDR3 size: 12 residues. V lost 8 bases, J lost 0 bases, and 8 bases lay in between. The germline CDR1 and CDR2 sequences are MNHEY and SVGAGI.

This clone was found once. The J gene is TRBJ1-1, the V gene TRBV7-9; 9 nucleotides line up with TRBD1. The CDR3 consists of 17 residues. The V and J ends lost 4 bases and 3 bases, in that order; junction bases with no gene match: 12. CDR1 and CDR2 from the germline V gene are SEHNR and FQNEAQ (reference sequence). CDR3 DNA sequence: TGTGCCAGCAGCTCGGGACAGGGAGGCCCGGGGGACACTGAAGCTTTCTTT. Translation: CASSSGQGGPGDTEAFF.

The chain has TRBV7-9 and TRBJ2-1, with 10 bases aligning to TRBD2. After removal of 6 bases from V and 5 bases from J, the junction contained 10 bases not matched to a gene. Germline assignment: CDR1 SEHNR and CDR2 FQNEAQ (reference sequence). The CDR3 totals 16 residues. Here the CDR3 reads CASSPLPSGRNNEQFF. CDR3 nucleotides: TGTGCCAGCAGTCCCCTCCCTAGCGGGAGAAACAATGAGCAGTTCTTC.